A selection of T cell receptor beta chains follows, all from one sample in a study of T-cell memory formation after mild COVID-19. TCRdb re-called the 5' RACE reads with MiXCR, one entry per CDR3 protein. The data show around 310,000 distinct CDR3 sequences, with roughly 20% seen just once and roughly a fifth held by the top ten. Sequenced sample: PBMCs or a T cell subset sorted from them (not recorded which). Receptors originate from a man younger than 35 who had mild COVID-19 (a few samples of this study predate the infection). Cell type and time point are not known. The CDR3 runs from the conserved cysteine through the conserved F or W. Each record gives: J gene, V gene, CDR3 length, D gene, clone size, CDR3 protein, CDR3 DNA. D genes are given only for firm matches. Not every row has a clone size; where given, it reads once, few, many or a size class.

TRBJ2-2 TRBV7-3 16 TRBD1 - CASSSIPGTVASELFF TGTGCCAGCAGCTCAATACCGGGGACAGTGGCTAGCGAGCTGTTTTTT
TRBJ2-5 TRBV5-1 15 TRBD1 - CASSLESTGGETQYF TGCGCCAGCAGCTTGGAATCCACAGGGGGCGAGACCCAGTACTTC
TRBJ2-3 TRBV3-1 18 - - CASSQGATTPISADTQYF TGTGCCAGCAGCCAAGGGGCCACCACACCAATTTCGGCAGATACGCAGTATTTT
TRBJ1-4 TRBV5-1 15 TRBD1 few CASSSSGTGGEKLFF TGCGCCAGCAGCTCTTCCGGGACAGGGGGCGAAAAACTGTTTTTT
TRBJ2-2 TRBV5-1 16 - - CASSPSWGANTGELFF TGCGCCAGCAGCCCCTCCTGGGGCGCGAACACCGGGGAGCTGTTTTTT
TRBJ2-2 TRBV5-5 12 - few CASTRDTGELFF TGTGCCAGCACCCGGGACACCGGGGAGCTGTTTTTT
TRBJ2-2 TRBV7-8 18 TRBD2 few CASSARGGGGPITGELFF TGTGCCAGCAGCGCTCGCGGCGGCGGGGGACCTATCACCGGGGAGCTGTTTTTT
TRBJ1-2 TRBV24-1 14 TRBD1 - CATSDPAGGYGYTF TGTGCCACCAGTGATCCGGCAGGGGGCTACGGCTACACCTTC
TRBJ2-1 TRBV20-1 15 TRBD2 few CSASPLAGGYNEQFF TGCAGTGCTTCCCCACTAGCGGGGGGATACAATGAGCAGTTCTTC
TRBJ2-7 TRBV29-1 12 TRBD1 - CSVEGQTYEQYF TGCAGCGTTGAGGGACAGACCTACGAGCAGTACTTC
TRBJ1-2 TRBV6-6 13 - - CASSYGEGYGYTF TGTGCCAGCAGTTATGGAGAGGGCTATGGCTACACCTTC
TRBJ1-1 TRBV7-8 13 - - CASSLGGHTEAFF TGTGCCAGCAGCTTGGGGGGACACACTGAAGCTTTCTTT
TRBJ2-3 TRBV7-9 14 - few CASSLEGPTDTQYF TGTGCCAGCAGCTTAGAGGGGCCGACAGATACGCAGTATTTT
TRBJ1-2 TRBV4-1 15 TRBD1 few CASSQGNRGLYGYTF TGCGCCAGCAGCCAGGGAAACAGGGGTTTATATGGCTACACCTTC
TRBJ2-2 TRBV29-1 13 TRBD1 - CSVVNQGAGELFF TGCAGCGTTGTAAACCAGGGGGCCGGGGAGCTGTTTTTT
TRBJ2-5 TRBV10-3 16 TRBD2 - CAISDAGGHVQETQYF TGTGCCATCAGTGATGCGGGAGGCCACGTACAAGAGACCCAGTACTTC
TRBJ1-1 TRBV11-2 13 - - CASSLSTGTKAFF TGTGCCAGCAGCTTATCGACGGGGACCAAAGCTTTCTTT
TRBJ2-3 TRBV6-5 14 - - CASSTRLVSDTQYF TGTGCCAGCAGTACACGACTTGTCTCGGATACGCAGTATTTT
TRBJ2-2 TRBV7-2 16 - - CASSPGTPTNTGELFF TGTGCCAGCAGCCCCGGGACACCTACGAACACCGGGGAGCTGTTTTTT
TRBJ2-1 TRBV7-9 15 TRBD1 many CASSRGGEFSNEQFF TGTGCCAGCAGCCGAGGGGGCGAATTTTCGAATGAGCAGTTCTTC
TRBJ2-7 TRBV29-1 11 TRBD1 - CSVILRGRQYF TGCAGCGTAATCCTCAGGGGGCGGCAGTACTTC
TRBJ1-6 TRBV7-2 14 - few CASRPGLQNSPLHF TGTGCCAGCAGGCCCGGGCTCCAGAATTCACCCCTCCACTTT
TRBJ1-2 TRBV27 13 - - CASSPRQFYGYTF TGTGCCAGCAGTCCGCGACAGTTCTATGGCTACACCTTC
TRBJ1-1 TRBV5-1 15 - few CASTSLVGVNTEAFF TGCGCCAGCACCTCCCTAGTCGGGGTTAACACTGAAGCTTTCTTT
TRBJ2-1 TRBV5-1 15 TRBD2 few CASSAWTSGGGEQFF TGCGCCAGCAGCGCCTGGACTAGCGGGGGCGGAGAGCAGTTCTTC
TRBJ1-1 TRBV28 13 - - CASRTGLNTEAFF TGTGCCAGCCGTACCGGGTTGAACACTGAAGCTTTCTTT
TRBJ2-2 TRBV5-1 14 - few CASSFEGPRGELFF TGCGCCAGCAGCTTTGAGGGCCCCCGCGGGGAGCTGTTTTTT
TRBJ1-2 TRBV7-2 12 - once CASSLMGPGYTF TGTGCCAGCAGCCTAATGGGTCCTGGCTACACCTTC
TRBJ2-1 TRBV3-1 15 TRBD2 - CASSLRGAGGIEQFF TGTGCCAGCAGCCTCCGCGGAGCGGGGGGAATTGAGCAGTTCTTC
TRBJ2-5 TRBV18 14 TRBD2 - CASSPRTSGETQYF TGTGCCAGCTCACCACGGACTAGCGGAGAGACCCAGTACTTC
TRBJ1-1 TRBV7-2 11 - few CASSLARSAFF TGTGCCAGCAGCTTAGCGAGATCCGCTTTCTTT
TRBJ2-5 TRBV10-3 13 - few CAIKGTAQETQYF TGTGCCATCAAGGGGACGGCCCAAGAGACCCAGTACTTC
TRBJ1-6 TRBV12-3/TRBV12-4 13 - - CASSFNINSPLHF TGTGCCAGCAGTTTCAACATTAATTCACCCCTCCACTTT
TRBJ1-2 TRBV5-5 14 TRBD1 few CASSLGTGVYGYTF TGTGCCAGCAGCTTGGGGACAGGGGTCTATGGCTACACCTTC
TRBJ2-5 TRBV11-2 14 - - CATSSETPQETQYF TGTGCCACCTCGAGTGAGACTCCACAAGAGACCCAGTACTTC
TRBJ2-2 TRBV9 17 - few CASSPRVRRASTGELFF TGTGCCAGCAGCCCTCGAGTTCGCAGGGCGTCCACCGGGGAGCTGTTTTTT
TRBJ2-3 TRBV7-2 15 - - CASSLAPGGTDTQYF TGTGCCAGCAGCTTAGCCCCCGGAGGTACAGATACGCAGTATTTT
TRBJ2-2 TRBV14 15 - - CASSQEFRNTGELFF TGTGCCAGCAGCCAAGAGTTCAGGAACACCGGGGAGCTGTTTTTT
TRBJ1-6 TRBV29-1 13 - many CSVELDSNSPLHF TGCAGCGTTGAATTGGACAGTAATTCACCCCTCCACTTT
TRBJ2-5 TRBV5-5 16 TRBD1 - CASRIQDRGFQETQYF TGTGCCAGCAGAATCCAGGACAGGGGATTTCAAGAGACCCAGTACTTC
TRBJ1-4 TRBV24-1 14 - - CATSETGSGEKLFF TGTGCCACCAGTGAAACAGGGAGTGGTGAAAAACTGTTTTTT
TRBJ1-5 TRBV4-2 16 - - CASSPGLRRGDQPQHF TGTGCCAGCAGCCCCGGCCTTCGGAGAGGGGATCAGCCCCAGCATTTT
TRBJ1-1 TRBV5-1 13 - once CASSRDGNTGAFF TGCGCCAGCAGCCGAGATGGAAATACTGGAGCTTTCTTT
TRBJ2-1 TRBV7-2 16 - - CASSFKEVNGYNEQFF TGTGCCAGCAGCTTTAAAGAGGTCAACGGCTACAATGAGCAGTTCTTC
TRBJ1-1 TRBV3-1 13 - once CASSQGEAGEAFF TGTGCCAGCAGCCAAGGGGAGGCAGGTGAAGCTTTCTTT
TRBJ1-1 TRBV20-1 14 - - CSAPWNRANTEAFF TGCAGTGCCCCCTGGAACAGGGCGAACACTGAAGCTTTCTTT
TRBJ2-5 TRBV4-3 13 TRBD2 - CASSPWGGETQYF TGCGCCAGCAGCCCCTGGGGGGGGGAGACCCAGTACTTC